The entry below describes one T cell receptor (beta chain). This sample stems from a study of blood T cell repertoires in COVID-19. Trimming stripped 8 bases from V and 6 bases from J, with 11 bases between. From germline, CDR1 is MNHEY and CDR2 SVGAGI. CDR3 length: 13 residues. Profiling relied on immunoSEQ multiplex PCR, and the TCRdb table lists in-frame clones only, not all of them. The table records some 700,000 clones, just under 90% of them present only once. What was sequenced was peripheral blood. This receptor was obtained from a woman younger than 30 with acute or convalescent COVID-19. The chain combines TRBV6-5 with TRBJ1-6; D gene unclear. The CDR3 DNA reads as TGTGCCAGCCAGGAGGTCCCTAATTCACCCCTCCACTTT. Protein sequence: CASQEVPNSPLHF.